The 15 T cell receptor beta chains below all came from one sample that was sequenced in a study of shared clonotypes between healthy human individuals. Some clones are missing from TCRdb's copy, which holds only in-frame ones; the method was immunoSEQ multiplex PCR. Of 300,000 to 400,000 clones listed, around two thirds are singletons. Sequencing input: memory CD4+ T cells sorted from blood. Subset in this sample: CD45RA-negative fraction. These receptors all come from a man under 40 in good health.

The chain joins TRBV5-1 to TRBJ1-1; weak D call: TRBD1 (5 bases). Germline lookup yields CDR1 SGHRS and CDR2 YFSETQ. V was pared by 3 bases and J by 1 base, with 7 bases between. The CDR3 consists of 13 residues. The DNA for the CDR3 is TGCGCCAGCAGCTGGGACGGGAACACTGAAGCTTTCTTT. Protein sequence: CASSWDGNTEAFF.

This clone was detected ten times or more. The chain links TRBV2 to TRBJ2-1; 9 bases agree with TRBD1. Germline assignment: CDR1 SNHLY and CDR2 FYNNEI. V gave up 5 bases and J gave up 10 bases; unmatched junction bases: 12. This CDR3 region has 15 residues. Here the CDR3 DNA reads TGTGCCAGCAGTAAGGAGGGACAGGGTCAGTTCGAGCAGTTCTTC. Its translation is CASSKEGQGQFEQFF.

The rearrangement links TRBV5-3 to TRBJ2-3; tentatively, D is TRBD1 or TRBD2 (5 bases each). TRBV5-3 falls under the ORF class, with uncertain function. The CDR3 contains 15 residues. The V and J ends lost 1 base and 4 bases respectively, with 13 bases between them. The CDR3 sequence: CARSLKGPPPDTQYF. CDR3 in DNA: TGTGCCAGAAGCTTGAAGGGACCCCCGCCAGATACGCAGTATTTT.

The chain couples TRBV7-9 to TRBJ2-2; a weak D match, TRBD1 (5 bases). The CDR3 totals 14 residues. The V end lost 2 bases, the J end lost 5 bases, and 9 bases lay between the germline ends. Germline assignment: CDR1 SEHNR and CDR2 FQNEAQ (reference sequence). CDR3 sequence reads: CASSLKGRTGELFF. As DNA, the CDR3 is TGTGCCAGCAGCTTAAAGGGGCGTACCGGGGAGCTGTTTTTT.

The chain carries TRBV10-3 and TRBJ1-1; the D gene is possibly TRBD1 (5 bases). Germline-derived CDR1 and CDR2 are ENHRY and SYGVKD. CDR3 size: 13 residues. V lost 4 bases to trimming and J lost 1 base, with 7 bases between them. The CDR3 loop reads CAISAGGNTEAFF. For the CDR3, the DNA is TGTGCCATCAGTGCCGGGGGGAACACTGAAGCTTTCTTT.

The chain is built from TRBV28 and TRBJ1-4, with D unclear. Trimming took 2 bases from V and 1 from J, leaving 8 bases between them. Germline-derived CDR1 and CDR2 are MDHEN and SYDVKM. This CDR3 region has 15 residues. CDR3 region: CASSLGRRTNEKLFF. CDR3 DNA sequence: TGTGCCAGCAGTTTAGGGCGTAGAACTAATGAAAAACTGTTTTTT.

The CDR3 is CASSIGSGLGGGTDTQYF. In DNA form, the CDR3 reads TGTGCCAGTAGTATCGGGTCGGGACTCGGGGGGGGCACAGATACGCAGTATTTT. The rearrangement links TRBV19 to TRBJ2-3; 8 bases are shared with TRBD2. Germline trimming cut 3 bases from V and 1 base from J; bases unmatched to any gene: 12. CDR1 is LNHDA, CDR2 SQIVND, per germline (reference sequence). This CDR3 is built from 18 residues.

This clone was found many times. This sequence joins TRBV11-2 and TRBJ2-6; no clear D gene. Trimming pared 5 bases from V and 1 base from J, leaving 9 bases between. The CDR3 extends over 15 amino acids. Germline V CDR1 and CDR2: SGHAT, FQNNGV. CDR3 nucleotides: TGTGCCAGCAGCCCCGTCAGGTCTGGGGCCAACGTCCTGACTTTC. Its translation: CASSPVRSGANVLTF.

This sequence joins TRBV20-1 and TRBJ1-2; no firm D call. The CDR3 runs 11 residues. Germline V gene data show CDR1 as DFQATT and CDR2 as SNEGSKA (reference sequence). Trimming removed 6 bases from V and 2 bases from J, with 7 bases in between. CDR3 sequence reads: CSAKRNYGYTF. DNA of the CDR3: TGCAGTGCGAAGAGAAACTATGGCTACACCTTC.

The chain's CDR3 is CAITRNAGADTQYF. The CDR3 region has the DNA TGTGCCATCACCCGGAACGCGGGAGCAGATACGCAGTATTTT. V gene TRBV10-3 combines with J gene TRBJ2-3; 7 bases are shared with TRBD2. The germline gives CDR1 ENHRY, CDR2 SYGVKD. Losses at the gene ends were 7 bases for V and 4 bases for J; bases not matched to a gene: 8. The CDR3 extends over 14 amino acids.

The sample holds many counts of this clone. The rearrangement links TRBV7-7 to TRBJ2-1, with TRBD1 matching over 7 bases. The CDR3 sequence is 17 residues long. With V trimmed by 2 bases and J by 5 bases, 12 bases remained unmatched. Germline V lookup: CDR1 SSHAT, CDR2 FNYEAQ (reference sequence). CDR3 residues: CASSLWTGSVADNEQFF. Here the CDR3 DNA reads TGTGCCAGCAGCTTATGGACAGGTTCGGTTGCGGACAATGAGCAGTTCTTC.

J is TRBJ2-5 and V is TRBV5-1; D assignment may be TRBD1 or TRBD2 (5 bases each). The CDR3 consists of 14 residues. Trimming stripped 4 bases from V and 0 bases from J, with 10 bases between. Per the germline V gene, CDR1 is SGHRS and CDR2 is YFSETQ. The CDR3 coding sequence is TGCGCCAGCAGCCTTCAGGGACACCAAGAGACCCAGTACTTC. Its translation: CASSLQGHQETQYF.

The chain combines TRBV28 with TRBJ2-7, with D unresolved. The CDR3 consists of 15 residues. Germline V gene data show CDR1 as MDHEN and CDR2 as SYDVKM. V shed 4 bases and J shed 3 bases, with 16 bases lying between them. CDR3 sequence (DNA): TGTGCCAGCAGTTCGACCGGCCGGGTGTACTACGAGCAGTACTTC. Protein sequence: CASSSTGRVYYEQYF.

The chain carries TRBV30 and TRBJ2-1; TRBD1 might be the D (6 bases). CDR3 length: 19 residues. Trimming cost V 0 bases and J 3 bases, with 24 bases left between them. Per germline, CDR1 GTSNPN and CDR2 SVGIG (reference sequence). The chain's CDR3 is CAWSVWGTQGEWFYNEQFF. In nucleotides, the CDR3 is TGTGCCTGGAGTGTGTGGGGGACACAGGGTGAATGGTTCTACAATGAGCAGTTCTTC.

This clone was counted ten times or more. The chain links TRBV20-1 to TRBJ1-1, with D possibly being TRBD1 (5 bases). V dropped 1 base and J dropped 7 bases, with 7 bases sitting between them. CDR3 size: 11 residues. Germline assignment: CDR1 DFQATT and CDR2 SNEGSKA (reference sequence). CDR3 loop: CSARGTIEAFF. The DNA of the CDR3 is TGCAGTGCTAGAGGGACAATTGAAGCTTTCTTT.